This T cell receptor beta chain was documented in a study of shared clonotypes between healthy human individuals. Study-level points and caveats: Non-shared clonotypes had lower generation probabilities than those shared by all four donors. The represented genetic and exposure-history diversity was limited by the small number of donors. Estimated richness was generally greater in naive than memory subsets.

Germline V gene lookup returns CDR1 SGHRS and CDR2 YFSETQ. V lost 0 bases, J lost 4 bases, and 16 bases lay in between. The CDR3 consists of 16 residues. Adult Caucasians living in Nashville, Tennessee made up all of the donors. To note about this clone: Its matching antigen is unknown.

TCRdb keeps only in-frame clones here, not all; method: immunoSEQ multiplex PCR. The data contain 2 million to 2.5 million clones, under 95% of them singletons. The rearrangement uses TRBV5-1 and TRBJ2-5; D possibly corresponds to TRBD2 (5 bases). The sequence derives from a young man in good health. Some clones in this sample may be carry-over from other donors' samples. Source material: naive CD4+ T cells from PBMCs. The sample's subset: CD45RA+ positively selected. The CDR3 is CASSLAVRGGGETQYF. The CDR3 DNA sequence: TGCGCCAGCAGCTTGGCCGTCCGTGGCGGAGGAGAGACCCAGTACTTC. Looking up the rest from reference TRBV5-1 and TRBJ2-5 gives the full variable domain: KAGVTQTPRYLIKTRGQQVTLSCSPISGHRSVSWYQQTPGQGLQFLFEYFSETQRNKGNFPGRFSGRQFSNSRSEMNVSTLELGDSALYLCASSLAVRGGGETQYFGPGTRLLVL.